These 14 T cell receptor beta chains came from one sample sequenced in a study of blood T cell repertoires in COVID-19. Clones were sequenced by immunoSEQ multiplex PCR, and TCRdb holds only the in-frame ones, with some missing. The repertoire holds about 150,000 clones, around 90% seen once, with less than 0.6% in the top ten. Sequencing used peripheral blood. These receptor sequences come from a man aged 45-65 years with acute or convalescent COVID-19.

The V call is TRBV10-3, the J call TRBJ2-1; TRBD2 aligns across 11 bases. Germline-derived CDR1 and CDR2 are ENHRY and SYGVKD. The CDR3 extends over 15 amino acids. V lost 5 bases and J lost 8; bases outside the gene matches: 8. The CDR3 spells CAISFLAGGGDEQFF. As DNA, the CDR3 is TGTGCCATCAGTTTCCTAGCGGGGGGCGGGGATGAGCAGTTCTTC.

The table lists this clone with a count of one. The chain uses TRBV13 and TRBJ2-5, with a weak D call TRBD2 (6 bases). Germline V gene sequence: CDR1 PRHDT, CDR2 FYEKMQ (reference sequence). The CDR3 is 14 amino acids. V lost 2 bases, J lost 5 bases, and 12 bases lay in between. CDR3 residues: CASSLWDRGETQYF. For the CDR3, the DNA is TGTGCCAGCAGCTTATGGGACCGGGGGGAGACCCAGTACTTC. The full variable domain, in which reference TRBV13 and TRBJ2-5 provide the parts outside the CDR3, is AAGVIQSPRHLIKEKRETATLKCYPIPRHDTVYWYQQGPGQDPQFLISFYEKMQSDKGSIPDRFSAQQFSDYHSELNMSSLELGDSALYFCASSLWDRGETQYFGPGTRLLVL.

The gene calls are TRBV6-1 and TRBJ2-5; 10 bases map to TRBD2. Germline CDR1 reads MNHNS; CDR2 reads SASEGT. The J segment lost 1 base and the V segment lost 3 bases, leaving 5 bases of the junction unmatched. The CDR3 runs 16 residues. As DNA, the CDR3 is TGTGCCAGCAGTGACAGGACTAGCGGAGCCCAAGAGACCCAGTACTTC. Encoded protein: CASSDRTSGAQETQYF.

V usage is TRBV30 and J usage is TRBJ1-5, with no clear D. V was shortened by 0 bases and J by 0 bases, with 3 bases between the two germline ends. Germline CDR1 and CDR2: GTSNPN and SVGIG (reference sequence). The CDR3 spans 13 residues. In DNA form, the CDR3 reads TGTGCCTGGAGTGTAGCTAGCAATCAGCCCCAGCATTTT. Translating gives CAWSVASNQPQHF.

V and J are TRBV7-2 and TRBJ2-1, with 9 bases fitting TRBD1. V lost 0 bases, J lost 1 base, and 1 base stayed unmatched. CDR1 SGHTA and CDR2 FQGNSA come from the germline V gene. This CDR3 has 16 residues. CDR3 sequence: CASSLAGQGSYNEQFF. The CDR3 coding sequence is TGTGCCAGCAGCTTAGCGGGACAGGGATCCTACAATGAGCAGTTCTTC.

This clone appeared a few times. The chain carries TRBV5-1 and TRBJ2-3; 7 nucleotides agree with TRBD2. The V gene end was trimmed by 7 bases and the J gene end by 1 base; junction bases not matched to a gene: 3. There are 13 residues in the CDR3. Germline CDR1 is SGHRS and CDR2 is YFSETQ. The CDR3 protein is CASGTSGTDTQYF. The CDR3 DNA is TGCGCCAGCGGTACTAGCGGCACAGATACGCAGTATTTT.

The CDR3 nucleotides read TGTGCCATCGGACTAGCGGGGGGAAATACGCAGTATTTT. Encoded protein: CAIGLAGGNTQYF. The chain joins TRBV6-5 to TRBJ2-3; TRBD2 matches at 14 bases. Unmatched junction bases numbered 4, after V lost 10 bases and J lost 7 bases. In germline, CDR1 is MNHEY, CDR2 SVGAGI. This CDR3 region has 13 residues.

J is TRBJ1-6 and V is TRBV9; 7 nucleotides align to TRBD1. After removal of 3 bases from V and 7 bases from J, the junction contained 13 bases not matched to a gene. The CDR3 contains 17 residues. Germline lookup yields CDR1 SGDLS and CDR2 YYNGEE. The CDR3: CASSADLTGASNSPLHF. The CDR3 coding sequence is TGTGCCAGCAGCGCCGACCTCACAGGGGCCTCGAATTCACCCCTCCACTTT.

The chain has TRBV6-6 and TRBJ1-1, with TRBD1 as a possible D gene (6 bases). V was cut by 10 bases and J by 4 bases, with 16 bases left in between. This CDR3 is built from 13 residues. Per germline, CDR1 MNHNY and CDR2 SVGAGI (reference sequence). CDR3 residues: CATKQGLSTEAFF. The CDR3 nucleotides are TGTGCCACCAAACAGGGATTGAGCACTGAAGCTTTCTTT.

The V call is TRBV4-2, the J call TRBJ2-3; 9 bases fit TRBD2. This CDR3 is 15 amino acids long. Germline lookup yields CDR1 LGHNA and CDR2 YNFKEQ. After removal of 0 bases from V and 5 bases from J, the junction contained 3 bases not matched to a gene. The CDR3 region is CASSQDAGGRDTQYF. The CDR3 bases are TGTGCCAGCAGCCAAGATGCGGGGGGGCGAGATACGCAGTATTTT.

The V gene is TRBV5-5, the J gene TRBJ2-3; 10 bases agree with TRBD2. V lost 4 bases and J lost 4; bases outside the gene matches: 9. The CDR3 spans 16 residues. CDR1 SGHKS and CDR2 YYEKEE come from the germline V gene (reference sequence). As DNA, the CDR3 is TGTGCCAGCAGCCTCCAAGCGGGGGGGCCAGCAGATACGCAGTATTTT. Translating gives CASSLQAGGPADTQYF.

V and J are TRBV27 and TRBJ1-2, with 7 bases identical to TRBD1. This CDR3 has 15 residues. V was clipped by 6 bases and J by 5 bases; unmatched bases: 12. Germline values: CDR1 MNHEY, CDR2 SMNVEV (reference sequence). The CDR3 DNA is TGTGCCAGCAGCCTCACTCGGACAGGCCCGTATGGCTACACCTTC. The encoded protein is CASSLTRTGPYGYTF.

V usage is TRBV28 and J usage is TRBJ2-1; 11 bases agree with TRBD2. V lost 2 bases and J lost 2; bases outside the gene matches: 14. This CDR3 comprises 20 residues. In germline, CDR1 is MDHEN, CDR2 SYDVKM. The DNA for the CDR3 is TGTGCCAGCAGTTTAGTAGCGGGGGGGCTTGTTAGTGGGGCCTACAATGAGCAGTTCTTC. Its protein product is CASSLVAGGLVSGAYNEQFF.

This sequence joins TRBV5-1 and TRBJ2-5; a possible D gene is TRBD2 (5 bases). Trimming cost V 0 bases and J 2 bases, with 5 bases left between them. Germline loops: CDR1 SGHRS, CDR2 YFSETQ. The length of the CDR3 is 13 residues. This CDR3 is CASSLGGQETQYF. CDR3 bases: TGCGCCAGCAGCTTGGGCGGGCAAGAGACCCAGTACTTC.